The 3 T cell receptor beta chains below come from one sample, sequenced in a study of blood T cells in healthy people across ages. A second PCR, run for roughly 6 to 11 cycles, used a sample-barcoded 5' primer plus a J-beta primer mix. Using its own MiXCR run on the 5' RACE reads, TCRdb lists one record per CDR3 protein. The repertoire holds about 1.5 million distinct CDR3 sequences, about 45% seen once, with about 3.8% in the top ten. The sequenced material came from blood. These receptor sequences come from a woman aged 18-29 years in good health.

J is TRBJ1-1 and V is TRBV7-9, with 8 bases fitting TRBD1. Germline V gene sequence: CDR1 SEHNR, CDR2 FQNEAQ (reference sequence). J was trimmed by 3 bases and V by 6 bases; bases with no gene match: 6. The CDR3 has 14 residues. The CDR3 nucleotides read TGTGCCAGCAGATCCGGGACAGGATACACTGAAGCTTTCTTT. It specifies CASRSGTGYTEAFF.

This clonotype was detected a few times. This CDR3 reads CSARARTGSNYGYTF. The CDR3 DNA sequence: TGCAGTGCTAGAGCCCGTACAGGGAGCAACTATGGCTACACCTTC. The genes are TRBV20-1 and TRBJ1-2; the D gene is possibly TRBD1 (6 bases). The CDR3 has 15 residues. With 1 base removed from V and 2 bases from J, the gap between germline ends came to 14 bases. Germline values: CDR1 DFQATT, CDR2 SNEGSKA (reference sequence).

The chain combines TRBV12-3 or TRBV12-4 with TRBJ2-1; perhaps TRBD1 as D (5 bases). The CDR3 runs 17 residues. The V gene lost 5 bases and the J gene lost 0 bases, with 17 bases spanning the gap. The CDR3 region has the DNA TGTGCCAGCAGTCCTAACATCAGGGCTATCTCCTACAATGAGCAGTTCTTC. Protein product: CASSPNIRAISYNEQFF.